This TCR beta chain is drawn from a study of T cell responses to AZD1222 COVID-19 vaccine (dated by TCRdb to the early 2020s). At the level of the whole study: AZD1222 recipients whose second dose came at about 4 weeks and those whose second dose came at about 12 weeks were combined into one group, since spike-specific TCR depth and breadth did not differ between the two schedules. TCR sequencing covered more than 230 trial participants: about 210 given two doses of AZD1222 and approximately 26 given two doses of MenACWY control vaccine. Trial participants were enrolled into age subgroups of 18-55, 56-69 and 70-plus years, which contained around 150, 28 and 57 TCR-sequenced participants, respectively. Here is what the overall study found, with its caveats: Conclusions about previously exposed vaccinees were limited because only 5 or 6 AZD1222 recipients were SARS-CoV-2 seropositive at baseline. The 56-69-year group was small, and its depth increase did not reach significance, likely because of low power. Spike-specific TCR breadth and depth rose significantly after two AZD1222 doses compared with day 0 and with MenACWY recipients. Participants were mostly white British, with more females than males. The authors suggested clonal diversity may have been underestimated. Vaccine-associated CD4 TCRs spanned the whole spike protein, with dominant responses in regions 160-218 and 743-854. No day 14 peak-response samples were available, so repertoires were characterized only after the peak T cell response. Epitopes outside the regions mutated in the B.1.351 and B.1.1.7 variants were reportedly recognized by nearly half of the unique spike-specific TCRs.

Points on this clone: Its recognized antigen is unknown. It has no much larger one-base neighbor in the sample; base qualities were not kept.

The sample's time point label, decoded: baseline before first vaccination. Vaccinee samples came from UK trials COV001 and COV002, including a single-blind randomized controlled phase 2/3 trial of AZD1222 (ChAdOx1 nCoV-19) in healthy adults. For TCRbeta chain sequencing, PBMC samples from trial participants were taken at day 0 and at day 28 after the second dose. Inclusive of the bounding cysteine and phenylalanine, the CDR3 is 14 residues long. The CDR3 DNA has 42 bases and is translated from base 1. CDR1 and CDR2 (SGHDT, YYEEEE) derive from the germline V gene. The germline V and J ends show losses of 4 bases and 6 bases respectively, and no gene match explains 10 bases of the junction. The CDR3 regions of human TCRbeta chains were analyzed by immunosequencing. Per the original workflow: TCRs in the repertoires were compared against a reference library of SARS-CoV-2-specific TCRs that had been generated with the MIRA antigen-specificity platform. Breadth was defined as the fraction of unique TCRs that were SARS-CoV-2-associated. Depth was defined as the fraction of total T cells that were SARS-CoV-2-associated. Using the MIRA data, every spike-specific TCR was mapped to the spike region that the TCR reacted to and assigned to either a CD4 or a CD8 class. Log10-transformed breadth and depth values were compared by one-way ANOVA with Sidak's multiple comparisons tests. TCRdb obtained this table from immuneACCESS and retained in-frame rearrangements with V and J assigned. These tables miss some clones; where compared with another copy, unresolved V genes account for less than half of the shortfall, and the remainder is unexplained. The V and J calls and clone size come from that table; D and trimming were worked out from the DNA. The sample records approximately 110,000 clones, around 90% of which are singletons. In total, the top ten clones hold about 1.2% of the sample.

The chain uses TRBV5-6 and TRBJ2-7; 7 of the junction bases match TRBD2. The receptor was isolated from an adult in good health. This specimen was peripheral blood, taken on day 0 of AZD1222 vaccination. The DNA reads TGTGCCAGCAGCCCAGGCGCGGGGGTTGGCGAGCAGTACTTC. Translation gives CASSPGAGVGEQYF.